This T cell receptor beta chain stems from a study of HIV-infected patients and healthy controls. Antiretroviral therapy had run roughly three months, about 14 weeks, before follow-up blood collection. All unsorted peripheral T cells were captured because whole blood was used without fractionation. 400 to 550 ng RNA was reverse transcribed with alpha and beta constant-region primers. Separate chain-specific third strand synthesis with multiplexing indices produced the alpha and beta libraries. TCRdb reprocessed the 5' RACE reads with MiXCR, giving one entry per CDR3 protein. This table has about 9,000 distinct CDR3 sequences, approximately 9.1% appearing once. From germline, CDR1 is SGHDT and CDR2 YYEEEE. The V end lost 4 bases, the J end lost 0 bases, and 13 bases lay between the germline ends. The CDR3 consists of 15 residues.

The sequence derives from an adult with HIV infection. The chain carries TRBV5-6 and TRBJ1-1; weak D call: TRBD1 (6 bases). Sequenced material: blood, taken during antiretroviral therapy. DNA of the CDR3: TGTGCCAGCAGCCAAAGCTACAGGGTGAACACTGAAGCTTTCTTT. It translates to CASSQSYRVNTEAFF.